This TCR beta chain was profiled in a study of multiple sclerosis patients with progressive multifocal leukoencephalopathy. Whole-study findings and limits: Clones expanded at PML were already present before and during natalizumab.

Germline-derived CDR1 and CDR2 are ENHRY and SYGVKD. The CDR3 has 12 residues. Trimming left V 10 bases short and J 1 base short, with 11 bases between. A few counts support this clone. The target antigen is unknown. The sample's time point: before natalizumab initiation. Here immunoSEQ multiplex PCR was the method, and the copy in TCRdb shows in-frame clones only, minus some. Altogether tens of thousands of clones are present, more than 85% being singletons, with the ten largest covering around 2.1%. Sequencing was done on a sample of PBMCs. This receptor was taken from a man in his thirties or forties with multiple sclerosis. The chain uses TRBV10-3 and TRBJ2-7; D might be TRBD2 (5 bases). CDR3 sequence reads: CATSSGSYEQYF. The CDR3 region has the DNA TGTGCCACAAGCTCGGGGTCCTACGAGCAGTACTTC.